The 17 T cell receptor beta chains reported below all come from one sample, sequenced in a study of T cell repertoires in cytomegalovirus infection. Each CDR3 protein gets one entry after TCRdb re-called the reads with MiXCR. This table holds about 450,000 distinct CDR3 sequences, approximately 32% found once. Source material: PBMCs. These receptor sequences come from a human donor in good health (CMV status not recorded). Some clones in this sample may be carry-over from other donors' samples.

This clonotype came up many times. The genes are TRBV7-2 and TRBJ1-1, with a tentative D call TRBD1 (5 bases). Germline CDR1 SGHTA, CDR2 FQGNSA. CDR3 length: 15 residues. With 5 bases removed from V and 1 base from J, the gap between germline ends came to 14 bases. The CDR3 sequence is CASSPTGLGNTEAFF. As DNA, the CDR3 is TGTGCCAGCAGCCCCACGGGGCTAGGGAACACTGAAGCTTTCTTT. The full variable domain, in which reference TRBV7-2 and TRBJ1-1 provide the parts outside the CDR3, is GAGVSQSPSNKVTEKGKDVELRCDPISGHTALYWYRQSLGQGLEFLIYFQGNSAPDKSGLPSDRFSAERTGGSVSTLTIQRTQQEDSAVYLCASSPTGLGNTEAFFGQGTRLTVV.

This clonotype was observed a few times. The chain joins TRBV20-1 to TRBJ1-1; D is unclear. Germline assignment: CDR1 DFQATT and CDR2 SNEGSKA (reference sequence). CDR3 length: 13 residues. V was shortened by 2 bases and J by 1 base, with 8 bases between the two germline ends. The CDR3 nucleotides are TGCAGTGCTAGACCCAGAAGGAACACTGAAGCTTTCTTT. Protein product: CSARPRRNTEAFF.

Concerning this clonotype: As the CDR3 is not closed by the conserved phenylalanine or tryptophan, this likely results from a read error. V and J are TRBV6-1 and TRBJ2-5, with TRBD2 identical over 7 bases. V dropped 5 bases and J dropped 0; count of bases not matched to a gene: 9. This CDR3 comprises 16 residues. CDR1 is MNHNS and CDR2 is SASEGT in the germline V gene. The CDR3 region is CASSSPPSGNQETQYL. CDR3 nucleotide sequence: TGTGCCAGCAGTTCCCCCCCTAGCGGAAACCAAGAGACCCAGTACTTA.

In this sample, this clonotype turned up many times. The rearrangement links TRBV28 to TRBJ1-5; D not resolved. Trimming shortened V by 6 bases and J by 6 bases, and 21 bases separated the two germline ends. The CDR3 is 16 residues long. Germline V gene sequence: CDR1 MDHEN, CDR2 SYDVKM. The DNA for the CDR3 is TGTGCCAGCAGGGCCCAAACAGTGGGGTCCCGTCAGCCCCAGCATTTT. Translating gives CASRAQTVGSRQPQHF.

This clonotype showed up many times. The chain is built from TRBV7-9 and TRBJ2-2; D ambiguous. Trimming took 3 bases from V and 5 from J, leaving 16 bases between them. The CDR3 contains 16 residues. Germline CDR1 is SEHNR and CDR2 is FQNEAQ (reference sequence). The CDR3 sequence: CASSLDRVLPTGELFF. Written as DNA, the CDR3 is TGTGCCAGCAGCTTGGACCGGGTCTTACCGACCGGGGAGCTGTTTTTT.

This chain joins TRBV7-9 and TRBJ2-7; 9 nucleotides match TRBD1. Germline V gene lookup returns CDR1 SEHNR and CDR2 FQNEAQ (reference sequence). The CDR3 is 14 residues long. V shed 5 bases, J shed 3 bases, and the junction held 5 bases outside the gene matches. This CDR3 reads CASSRWTGVYEQYF. The CDR3 DNA is TGTGCCAGCAGCCGTTGGACAGGGGTCTACGAGCAGTACTTC.

At least ten counts were recorded for this clonotype. The CDR3, as DNA: TGTGCCAGCAGTTACTCTCGCGCGGGGGCCGGAGCCACTGAAGCTTTCTTT. This gives the protein CASSYSRAGAGATEAFF. V is TRBV6-5 and J is TRBJ1-1; D is possibly TRBD1 (6 bases). Germline V gene lookup returns CDR1 MNHEY and CDR2 SVGAGI. Trimming removed 0 bases at V and 4 bases at J, with 18 bases between. CDR3 length: 17 residues.

Notes on this clonotype: No conserved phenylalanine or tryptophan ends this CDR3, so it is likely a read error. This chain connects TRBV20-1 to TRBJ1-5; D gene uncertain. In germline, CDR1 is DFQATT, CDR2 SNEGSKA (reference sequence). The CDR3 covers 18 residues. Trimming shortened V by 2 bases and J by 4 bases, and 24 bases separated the two germline ends. The CDR3 DNA reads TGCAGTGCTAGACCTACCTTATCCCGGGATATTTTTAATCAGCCCCAGCATTTG. Its protein product is CSARPTLSRDIFNQPQHL.

In its sample, this clonotype was seen a few times. The V call is TRBV6-1, the J call TRBJ2-3; 8 bases fit TRBD2. V shed 5 bases, J shed 0 bases, and the junction held 7 bases outside the gene matches. Per the germline V gene, CDR1 is MNHNS and CDR2 is SASEGT. The CDR3 extends over 16 amino acids. CDR3 protein: CASSYGRGVSTDTQYF. In DNA, the CDR3 is TGTGCCAGCAGTTATGGGCGGGGGGTTAGCACAGATACGCAGTATTTT.

About this clonotype: The junction departs from the called germline gene at one end, perhaps through a read error. The chain carries TRBV24-1 and TRBJ1-2; possibly TRBD1 for D (6 bases). Germline V gene lookup returns CDR1 KGHDR and CDR2 SFDVKD. CDR3 length equals 15 residues. The CDR3 DNA is TGTGCCACCAGTGACCGCCGTTCCCGACAGGACAGTCTGAACTTC. Encoded protein: CATSDRRSRQDSLNF.

The chain carries TRBV6-2 or TRBV6-3 and TRBJ1-2; maybe TRBD1 (6 bases). Germline V gene sequence: CDR1 MNHEY, CDR2 SVGEGT. This CDR3 comprises 14 residues. Trimming took 6 bases from V and 3 from J, leaving 14 bases between them. In DNA, the CDR3 is TGTGCCAGCAGCGGAAGGGGGGAATACTATGGCTACACCTTC. It codes for CASSGRGEYYGYTF.

About this clonotype: A much larger clone is a single base away; this may be a read error. The chain is built from TRBV10-3 and TRBJ2-3; D unresolved. This CDR3 contains 12 residues. Germline V gene lookup returns CDR1 ENHRY and CDR2 SYGVKD. CDR3 DNA: TGTGACATCAGTGATAGTTTAGATACGCAGTATTTT. This codes for CDISDSLDTQYF.

The V and J genes are TRBV18 and TRBJ2-3; maybe TRBD2 (5 bases). Germline V gene lookup returns CDR1 KGHSH and CDR2 LQKENI. The CDR3 loop spans 15 amino acids. V was cut by 0 bases and J by 6 bases, with 13 bases left in between. The CDR3 DNA sequence: TGTGCCAGCTCACCACCGGCTAGCCGCGGGGATACGCAGTATTTT. Translated: CASSPPASRGDTQYF. Drawing the rest from reference TRBV18 and TRBJ2-3, the complete variable domain is NAGVMQNPRHLVRRRGQEARLRCSPMKGHSHVYWYRQLPEEGLKFMVYLQKENIIDESGMPKERFSAEFPKEGPSILRIQQVVRGDSAAYFCASSPPASRGDTQYFGPGTRLTVL.

This clonotype was picked up many times. This CDR3 reads CASSLRPVGTTTTTNEQFF. DNA for the CDR3: TGTGCCAGCAGCTTACGACCGGTGGGTACCACCACTACTACTAATGAGCAGTTCTTC. The V call is TRBV7-8, the J call TRBJ2-1; D is unclear. Trimming took off 2 bases at V and 7 bases at J, with 27 bases between the two ends. Germline V gene sequence: CDR1 SGHVS, CDR2 FQNEAQ. The CDR3 runs to 19 residues.

This clonotype was detected only a few times. A read error may produce the germline difference seen at one junction end. This chain links TRBV4-1 with TRBJ2-3; the match to TRBD2 covers 7 bases. The CDR3 extends over 16 amino acids. CDR1 MGHRA and CDR2 YSYEKL come from the germline V gene. DNA for the CDR3: TGTGCCAGCAGCCAAGTGGGACGGGGGGAGCCTCGTACGCAGTATTTT. Its protein product is CASSQVGRGEPRTQYF.

The rearrangement links TRBV5-1 to TRBJ1-2; possible D gene TRBD1, 5 bases. The CDR3 totals 15 residues. Germline CDR1 reads SGHRS; CDR2 reads YFSETQ. The V end lost 1 base, the J end lost 2 bases, and 12 bases lay between the germline ends. The CDR3 loop is CASSLQGRENYGYTF. As DNA, the CDR3 is TGCGCCAGCAGCTTGCAGGGTCGGGAAAACTATGGCTACACCTTC.

This clonotype appeared many times. The V call is TRBV12-3 or TRBV12-4, the J call TRBJ2-5; a weak D match, TRBD1 (6 bases). CDR3 length equals 13 residues. V lost 6 bases to trimming and J lost 5 bases, with 13 bases between them. CDR3 loop: CASSPRGGETQYF. For the CDR3, the DNA is TGTGCCAGCAGCCCCAGGGGCGGGGAGACCCAGTACTTC.